The clone carrying this T cell receptor beta chain was recorded only once. Its antigen is still unknown. The same CDR3 also results from other DNA sequences found in this sample. Trimming cost V 4 bases and J 1 base, with 8 bases left between them. Germline V CDR1 and CDR2: MNHEY, SVGAGI. The length of the CDR3 is 14 residues. This sample is part of a study of T cell responses to AZD1222 COVID-19 vaccine. TCRdb's table, derived via immunoSEQ multiplex PCR, lists solely in-frame clones and lacks some. In the table there are approximately 150,000 clones, about 92% of which are singletons. General study results and limits: Donors, mostly white British, included more females; clonal diversity was possibly underestimated.

The input for sequencing was peripheral blood, taken on day 0 of AZD1222 vaccination. The chain uses TRBV6-5 and TRBJ1-3; D perhaps matches TRBD1 (5 bases). The sequence was obtained from an adult in good health. The CDR3, as DNA: TGTGCCAGCAGTTTGGGGGGATCTGGAAACACCATATATTTT. Translated: CASSLGGSGNTIYF.